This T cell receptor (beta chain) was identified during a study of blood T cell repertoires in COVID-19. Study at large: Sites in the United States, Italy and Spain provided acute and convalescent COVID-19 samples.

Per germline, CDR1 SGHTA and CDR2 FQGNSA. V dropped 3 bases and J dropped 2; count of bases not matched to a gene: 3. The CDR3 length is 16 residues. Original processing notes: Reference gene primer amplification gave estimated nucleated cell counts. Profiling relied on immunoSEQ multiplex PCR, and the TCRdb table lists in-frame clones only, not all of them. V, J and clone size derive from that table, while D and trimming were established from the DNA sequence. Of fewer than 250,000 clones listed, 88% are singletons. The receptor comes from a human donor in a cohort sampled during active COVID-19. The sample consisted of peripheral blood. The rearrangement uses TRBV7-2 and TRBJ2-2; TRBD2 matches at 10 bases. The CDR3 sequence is CASSFTSGANTGELFF. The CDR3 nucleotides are TGTGCCAGCAGCTTCACTAGCGGGGCTAACACCGGGGAGCTGTTTTTT. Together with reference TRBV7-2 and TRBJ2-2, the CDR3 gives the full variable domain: GAGVSQSPSNKVTEKGKDVELRCDPISGHTALYWYRQSLGQGLEFLIYFQGNSAPDKSGLPSDRFSAERTGGSVSTLTIQRTQQEDSAVYLCASSFTSGANTGELFFGEGSRLTVL.